The rows below give T cell receptor beta chains drawn from one sample of a study of OX40 agonist ivuxolimab in advanced cancers. TCRdb keeps only in-frame clones here, not all; method: immunoSEQ multiplex PCR. The data contain roughly 60,000 clones, almost 95% of them seen just once; the ten biggest clones take up roughly 20%. Sample: CD4+ or CD8+ T cells sorted from blood, taken in a trial of the OX40 agonist ivuxolimab. These receptors were obtained from an adult with an advanced solid tumor such as melanoma, head and neck, liver or kidney cancer. CDR3s include the opening cysteine and the closing phenylalanine or tryptophan. The order of the fields is clone size, D gene, J gene, V gene, CDR3 protein, CDR3 DNA. The D gene is left open where the match is weak. Size tells how often a clone was seen (once, few, many) or the class of an expanded clone, and some rows leave it out.

clone size: -; D gene: TRBD1; J gene: TRBJ1-1; V gene: TRBV29-1; CDR3 protein: CSGEGTGKGTEAFF; CDR3 DNA: TGCAGCGGGGAGGGGACAGGGAAAGGCACTGAAGCTTTCTTT
clone size: -; D gene: -; J gene: TRBJ2-5; V gene: TRBV6-6; CDR3 protein: CASSPHRMGETQYF; CDR3 DNA: TGTGCCAGCAGTCCACATAGGATGGGAGAGACCCAGTACTTC
clone size: -; D gene: -; J gene: TRBJ2-2; V gene: TRBV15; CDR3 protein: CATSRGKGGTGELFF; CDR3 DNA: TGTGCCACCAGCAGGGGCAAGGGTGGTACCGGGGAGCTGTTTTTT
clone size: -; D gene: TRBD2; J gene: TRBJ2-7; V gene: TRBV6-5; CDR3 protein: CASSLWGGSYEQYF; CDR3 DNA: TGTGCCAGCAGTCTCTGGGGGGGCTCCTACGAGCAGTACTTC
clone size: -; D gene: -; J gene: TRBJ1-1; V gene: TRBV9; CDR3 protein: CASSATNTEAFF; CDR3 DNA: TGTGCCAGCAGCGCCACAAACACTGAAGCTTTCTTT
clone size: -; D gene: TRBD1; J gene: TRBJ2-7; V gene: TRBV9; CDR3 protein: CASSAAPGTGYEQYF; CDR3 DNA: TGTGCCAGCAGCGCCGCCCCCGGGACAGGCTACGAGCAGTACTTC
clone size: -; D gene: TRBD1; J gene: TRBJ2-7; V gene: TRBV5-4; CDR3 protein: CASSHQTGKAYEQYF; CDR3 DNA: TGTGCCAGCAGCCACCAGACAGGGAAAGCTTACGAGCAGTACTTC
clone size: -; D gene: TRBD2; J gene: TRBJ2-1; V gene: TRBV6-1; CDR3 protein: CASSEGGLAVPFNEQFF; CDR3 DNA: TGTGCCAGCAGTGAAGGTGGACTAGCGGTCCCTTTCAATGAGCAGTTCTTC
clone size: -; D gene: -; J gene: TRBJ2-1; V gene: TRBV2; CDR3 protein: CASMGNEQFF; CDR3 DNA: TGTGCCAGCATGGGTAATGAGCAGTTCTTC
clone size: -; D gene: TRBD2; J gene: TRBJ2-7; V gene: TRBV7-9; CDR3 protein: CASSHPRPSGIVREQYF; CDR3 DNA: TGTGCCAGCAGTCACCCTCGGCCTAGCGGGATAGTACGCGAGCAGTACTTC
clone size: -; D gene: TRBD1; J gene: TRBJ1-2; V gene: TRBV27; CDR3 protein: CASSLLPGQGMDYGYTF; CDR3 DNA: TGTGCCAGCAGTCTACTACCTGGACAGGGTATGGACTATGGCTACACCTTC
clone size: -; D gene: TRBD1; J gene: TRBJ2-1; V gene: TRBV27; CDR3 protein: CASSYSNRGNEQFF; CDR3 DNA: TGTGCCAGCAGTTATTCGAACAGGGGAAATGAGCAGTTCTTC
clone size: -; D gene: -; J gene: TRBJ2-1; V gene: TRBV9; CDR3 protein: CASSVPQTGNYNEQFF; CDR3 DNA: TGTGCCAGCAGCGTACCCCAAACAGGGAATTACAATGAGCAGTTCTTC
clone size: once; D gene: -; J gene: TRBJ2-1; V gene: TRBV6-5; CDR3 protein: CASSEGGLYNEQFF; CDR3 DNA: TGTGCCAGCTCCGAAGGGGGGCTCTACAATGAGCAGTTCTTC
clone size: -; D gene: -; J gene: TRBJ2-3; V gene: TRBV7-2; CDR3 protein: CASSLFGAHDTDTQYF; CDR3 DNA: TGTGCCAGCAGCTTATTTGGGGCCCACGACACAGATACGCAGTATTTT
clone size: few; D gene: TRBD2; J gene: TRBJ2-1; V gene: TRBV13; CDR3 protein: CASSPDSGTFNEQFF; CDR3 DNA: TGTGCCAGCAGCCCCGATAGCGGGACCTTCAATGAGCAGTTCTTC
clone size: -; D gene: -; J gene: TRBJ2-7; V gene: TRBV18; CDR3 protein: CASSPPGMDEQYF; CDR3 DNA: TGTGCCAGCTCACCACCAGGGATGGACGAGCAGTACTTC
clone size: -; D gene: TRBD2; J gene: TRBJ2-7; V gene: TRBV7-2; CDR3 protein: CASSTYSGSYEQYF; CDR3 DNA: TGTGCCAGCTCTACATATAGCGGGAGCTACGAGCAGTACTTC
clone size: -; D gene: -; J gene: TRBJ1-1; V gene: TRBV16; CDR3 protein: CASSQSGGNTEAFF; CDR3 DNA: TGTGCCAGCAGCCAATCGGGGGGGAACACTGAAGCTTTCTTT
clone size: -; D gene: TRBD1; J gene: TRBJ2-7; V gene: TRBV7-2; CDR3 protein: CASSPLPGQGAYEQYF; CDR3 DNA: TGTGCCAGCAGCCCCCTCCCGGGACAGGGGGCCTACGAGCAGTACTTC
clone size: -; D gene: -; J gene: TRBJ2-7; V gene: TRBV11-2; CDR3 protein: CASSLEGTYWNEQYF; CDR3 DNA: TGTGCCAGCAGCTTAGAAGGGACTTATTGGAACGAGCAGTACTTC
clone size: -; D gene: TRBD1; J gene: TRBJ2-2; V gene: TRBV6-5; CDR3 protein: CASSDRDTGELFF; CDR3 DNA: TGTGCCAGCTCCGACAGGGACACCGGGGAGCTGTTTTTT
clone size: -; D gene: -; J gene: TRBJ2-4; V gene: TRBV7-2; CDR3 protein: CASSLVSADYSQYF; CDR3 DNA: TGTGCCAGCAGCTTGGTGTCGGCGGATTACTCTCAGTACTTC
clone size: once; D gene: TRBD2; J gene: TRBJ2-1; V gene: TRBV9; CDR3 protein: CASSGTSGIIYNEQFF; CDR3 DNA: TGTGCCAGCAGTGGGACTAGCGGAATCATCTACAATGAGCAGTTCTTC
clone size: once; D gene: -; J gene: TRBJ2-5; V gene: TRBV11-3; CDR3 protein: CASSPRTGWTGGFQETQYF; CDR3 DNA: TGTGCCAGCAGCCCCAGGACAGGGTGGACGGGAGGATTCCAAGAGACCCAGTACTTC
clone size: few; D gene: -; J gene: TRBJ1-2; V gene: TRBV29-1; CDR3 protein: CSVQENYGYTF; CDR3 DNA: TGCAGTGTACAGGAGAACTATGGCTACACCTTC
clone size: -; D gene: TRBD2; J gene: TRBJ2-1; V gene: TRBV27; CDR3 protein: CASRWALAGDEQFF; CDR3 DNA: TGTGCCAGCAGGTGGGCACTAGCGGGAGATGAGCAGTTCTTC
clone size: -; D gene: -; J gene: TRBJ2-1; V gene: TRBV7-8; CDR3 protein: CASSPPSYNEQFF; CDR3 DNA: TGTGCCAGCAGCCCCCCCTCCTACAATGAGCAGTTCTTC
clone size: -; D gene: -; J gene: TRBJ1-1; V gene: TRBV11-2; CDR3 protein: CASSFRDGANTEAFF; CDR3 DNA: TGTGCCAGCAGCTTCAGGGACGGGGCGAACACTGAAGCTTTCTTT
clone size: -; D gene: -; J gene: TRBJ2-7; V gene: TRBV5-1; CDR3 protein: CASMGGYEQYF; CDR3 DNA: TGCGCCAGCATGGGGGGCTACGAGCAGTACTTC
clone size: -; D gene: TRBD2; J gene: TRBJ2-1; V gene: TRBV9; CDR3 protein: CASSLTSAEQFF; CDR3 DNA: TGTGCCAGCAGCCTCACTAGCGCTGAGCAGTTCTTC
clone size: -; D gene: TRBD1; J gene: TRBJ2-5; V gene: TRBV6-6; CDR3 protein: CASSYVIDREQETQYF; CDR3 DNA: TGTGCCAGCAGCTACGTTATCGACAGGGAACAAGAGACCCAGTACTTC
clone size: -; D gene: TRBD2; J gene: TRBJ2-7; V gene: TRBV11-3; CDR3 protein: CASSLEIAGGPEQYF; CDR3 DNA: TGTGCCAGCAGCTTAGAGATAGCGGGAGGGCCCGAGCAGTACTTC
clone size: -; D gene: TRBD1; J gene: TRBJ2-7; V gene: TRBV23-1; CDR3 protein: CASSQSEGQGPNEQYF; CDR3 DNA: TGCGCCAGCAGTCAATCGGAAGGACAGGGGCCCAACGAGCAGTACTTC
clone size: -; D gene: -; J gene: TRBJ1-1; V gene: TRBV6-1; CDR3 protein: CASRDGTEAFF; CDR3 DNA: TGTGCCAGCAGAGATGGGACTGAAGCTTTCTTT
clone size: -; D gene: -; J gene: TRBJ2-5; V gene: TRBV7-3; CDR3 protein: CASSLSGRLMPPETQYF; CDR3 DNA: TGTGCCAGCAGCTTATCCGGTCGACTCATGCCCCCGGAGACCCAGTACTTC
clone size: -; D gene: TRBD1; J gene: TRBJ1-3; V gene: TRBV27; CDR3 protein: CASSQGQGTGNTIYF; CDR3 DNA: TGTGCCAGCAGCCAGGGACAGGGGACCGGAAACACCATATATTTT
clone size: -; D gene: TRBD2; J gene: TRBJ2-7; V gene: TRBV7-2; CDR3 protein: CASSSGTSQYEQYF; CDR3 DNA: TGTGCCAGCAGCTCCGGGACTAGTCAATACGAGCAGTACTTC
clone size: -; D gene: TRBD2; J gene: TRBJ2-7; V gene: TRBV5-8; CDR3 protein: CASSPSGGLREQYF; CDR3 DNA: TGTGCCAGCAGCCCTTCGGGGGGGCTTCGGGAGCAGTACTTC
clone size: few; D gene: -; J gene: TRBJ1-1; V gene: TRBV23-1; CDR3 protein: CASSQTTHTEAFF; CDR3 DNA: TGCGCCAGCAGTCAGACTACGCACACTGAAGCTTTCTTT
clone size: -; D gene: -; J gene: TRBJ2-2; V gene: TRBV11-2; CDR3 protein: CASSIFSGNTGELFF; CDR3 DNA: TGTGCCAGCAGCATTTTTAGCGGGAACACCGGGGAGCTGTTTTTT
clone size: -; D gene: -; J gene: TRBJ1-3; V gene: TRBV19; CDR3 protein: CATKYSGNTIYF; CDR3 DNA: TGTGCCACAAAGTACTCTGGAAACACCATATATTTT
clone size: -; D gene: -; J gene: TRBJ2-1; V gene: TRBV4-2; CDR3 protein: CASSQDRGRTYYNEQFF; CDR3 DNA: TGTGCCAGCAGCCAAGATAGGGGCCGGACTTATTACAATGAGCAGTTCTTC
clone size: once; D gene: -; J gene: TRBJ2-1; V gene: TRBV2; CDR3 protein: CASPQTGKLYNEQFF; CDR3 DNA: TGTGCCAGCCCTCAAACAGGGAAACTATACAATGAGCAGTTCTTC
clone size: -; D gene: -; J gene: TRBJ2-7; V gene: TRBV9; CDR3 protein: CASSPGGGRGPDEQYF; CDR3 DNA: TGTGCCAGCAGCCCGGGGGGAGGCAGGGGGCCCGACGAGCAGTACTTC
clone size: -; D gene: TRBD1; J gene: TRBJ1-1; V gene: TRBV5-1; CDR3 protein: CASSSGTANTEAFF; CDR3 DNA: TGCGCCAGCAGCTCGGGGACAGCGAACACTGAAGCTTTCTTT
clone size: -; D gene: -; J gene: TRBJ2-3; V gene: TRBV12-5; CDR3 protein: CASGPGWDTQYF; CDR3 DNA: TGTGCTAGTGGCCCTGGATGGGATACGCAGTATTTT
clone size: -; D gene: -; J gene: TRBJ1-5; V gene: TRBV6-4; CDR3 protein: CASSETARGPQHF; CDR3 DNA: TGTGCCAGCAGTGAGACAGCCCGAGGGCCCCAGCATTTT
clone size: -; D gene: TRBD2; J gene: TRBJ2-3; V gene: TRBV28; CDR3 protein: CASSLQGMGEGHRTDTQYF; CDR3 DNA: TGTGCCAGCAGTTTACAGGGTATGGGGGAGGGCCATCGCACAGATACGCAGTATTTT
clone size: -; D gene: -; J gene: TRBJ2-3; V gene: TRBV7-9; CDR3 protein: CASSLEQADTQYF; CDR3 DNA: TGTGCCAGCAGCTTAGAGCAGGCAGATACGCAGTATTTT
clone size: -; D gene: -; J gene: TRBJ2-7; V gene: TRBV7-9; CDR3 protein: CASSLRDSPSSYEQYF; CDR3 DNA: TGTGCCAGCAGCCTGCGTGACTCCCCGAGCTCCTACGAGCAGTACTTC
clone size: -; D gene: -; J gene: TRBJ1-1; V gene: TRBV10-3; CDR3 protein: CAIREDSTTEAFF; CDR3 DNA: TGTGCCATCAGGGAGGACAGCACCACTGAAGCTTTCTTT
clone size: -; D gene: TRBD2; J gene: TRBJ2-7; V gene: TRBV19; CDR3 protein: CASSIRPREAGGNYEQYF; CDR3 DNA: TGTGCCAGTAGTATTCGTCCACGCGAAGCGGGAGGGAACTACGAGCAGTACTTC
clone size: -; D gene: -; J gene: TRBJ2-7; V gene: TRBV30; CDR3 protein: CAWSPTGDYEQYF; CDR3 DNA: TGTGCCTGGAGTCCCACAGGAGACTACGAGCAGTACTTC
clone size: -; D gene: -; J gene: TRBJ2-7; V gene: TRBV21-1; CDR3 protein: CASSKGFEGWDFIYEQYF; CDR3 DNA: TGTGCCAGCAGCAAAGGATTCGAGGGATGGGACTTTATCTACGAGCAGTACTTC